One sample yielded the 5 T cell receptor beta chains listed below, sequenced in a study of blood T cell repertoires in COVID-19. Libraries were prepared by immunoSEQ multiplex PCR; TCRdb keeps only in-frame clonotypes and omits some of them. The table shows around 250,000 clones, with approximately 88% occurring only once. Sequenced material: peripheral blood. These receptors were collected from a woman aged 70-85 years with COVID-19, enrolled during active disease.

The chain carries TRBV21-1 and TRBJ2-1; TRBD1, the D gene given by the table, was not confirmed from the DNA. TRBV21-1 is recorded as a pseudogene. The CDR3 runs 12 residues. The CDR3 sequence is CASKWDINEQFF. The CDR3, as DNA: TGTGCCAGCAAATGGGACATCAATGAGCAGTTCTTC.

The chain has TRBV24-1 and TRBJ2-3; TRBD1 is a possible D gene (6 bases). The germline CDR1 and CDR2 sequences are KGHDR and SFDVKD. V lost 4 bases and J 2 bases, leaving 9 bases between the germline ends. The CDR3 is 14 amino acids. CDR3 amino acids: CATSDRTATDTQYF. In DNA form, the CDR3 reads TGTGCCACCAGTGACCGGACAGCCACAGATACGCAGTATTTT.

The V call is TRBV5-5, the J call TRBJ2-7, with 9 bases that match TRBD1. V lost 4 bases, J lost 3 bases, and 8 bases stayed unmatched. The germline CDR1 and CDR2 sequences are SGHKS and YYEKEE (reference sequence). The CDR3 loop spans 15 amino acids. The CDR3 region has the DNA TGTGCCAGCAGCCAGTGGGACAGGGAGGACTACGAGCAGTACTTC. The encoded protein is CASSQWDREDYEQYF.

This chain links TRBV19 with TRBJ1-5; 7 nucleotides agree with TRBD1. With V trimmed by 3 bases and J by 2 bases, 10 bases remained unmatched. This CDR3 has 17 amino acids. The germline gives CDR1 LNHDA, CDR2 SQIVND (reference sequence). The CDR3 bases are TGTGCCAGTAGTATTGTTCGACAGGGTGGCGGCAATCAGCCCCAGCATTTT. It is translated as CASSIVRQGGGNQPQHF.

The chain is built from TRBV6-5 and TRBJ2-1, with 13 nucleotides matching TRBD2. Germline-derived CDR1 and CDR2 are MNHEY and SVGAGI. Trimming took 3 bases from V and 8 from J; bases not matched to a gene: 7. The CDR3 is made up of 16 amino acids. This CDR3 is CASSYQTSGRGHEQFF. The CDR3 region has the DNA TGTGCCAGCAGTTATCAAACTAGCGGGAGGGGCCATGAGCAGTTCTTC.